The present entry profiles one TCR beta chain with its context. Samples underwent the assay at deep level. Method: immunoSEQ multiplex PCR; TCRdb's copy keeps in-frame clones and lacks some. Of around 2,000,000 clones listed, around 96% are singletons. The naive CD8 subset, CD45RO-negative cells positively selected for CCR7, excluded terminally differentiated effector memory CD45RA+ cells. The data derive from a study of shared clonotypes between healthy human individuals. The J segment lost 3 bases and the V segment lost 0 bases, leaving 5 bases of the junction unmatched. CDR1 is LGHNA and CDR2 is YSLEER in the germline V gene. The CDR3 is 16 amino acids.

The sequence came from a man aged 18 to 30 in good health. The chain combines TRBV4-3 with TRBJ1-2; 9 bases are a match to TRBD1. The sequenced material came from naive CD8+ T cells sorted from blood. CDR3 DNA: TGCGCCAGCAGCCAAGAGAGGACAGGGGTATACTATGGCTACACCTTC. This codes for CASSQERTGVYYGYTF.